A single sample is the source of the 27 T cell receptor beta chains below, sequenced in a study of shared clonotypes between healthy human individuals. Here immunoSEQ multiplex PCR was the method, and the copy in TCRdb shows in-frame clones only, minus some. The sample lists over a million clones; roughly 97% were seen once. The sequencing sample was made of naive CD4+ T cells sorted from blood. Regarding subset: CD45RA+ positively selected. The source is a young man in good health.

The chain links TRBV27 to TRBJ2-1; D ambiguous. Trimming left V 5 bases short and J 0 bases short, with 14 bases between. Germline CDR1 and CDR2: MNHEY and SMNVEV (reference sequence). The length of the CDR3 is 16 residues. Here the CDR3 DNA reads TGTGCCAGCAGTCCTTGGGCAGCCAGCTCCTACAATGAGCAGTTCTTC. This gives the protein CASSPWAASSYNEQFF.

This chain links TRBV28 with TRBJ2-7; TRBD2 matches 9 bases. The CDR3 is 15 amino acids. In germline, CDR1 is MDHEN, CDR2 SYDVKM. Losses at the gene ends were 3 bases for V and 2 bases for J; bases not matched to a gene: 5. CDR3 protein: CASSFLLAGTYEQYF. CDR3 in DNA: TGTGCCAGCAGTTTTCTCCTAGCGGGAACCTACGAGCAGTACTTC.

The chain is built from TRBV11-3 and TRBJ2-7, with D possibly matching TRBD1 (6 bases). This CDR3 is 15 amino acids long. V gave up 5 bases and J gave up 2 bases, with 16 bases separating them. CDR1 SGHNT and CDR2 YENEEA come from the germline V gene. Here the CDR3 reads CASSPGPGAPYEQYF. DNA of the CDR3: TGTGCCAGCAGCCCTGGTCCAGGGGCCCCCTACGAGCAGTACTTC.

The chain employs TRBV30 and TRBJ1-3; 7 positions agree with TRBD1. The CDR3 covers 15 residues. CDR1 and CDR2 from the germline V gene are GTSNPN and SVGIG (reference sequence). After removal of 2 bases from V and 8 bases from J, the junction contained 12 bases not matched to a gene. The CDR3 protein is CAWSSGTRGGDTIYF. The CDR3 region has the DNA TGTGCCTGGAGTTCTGGGACCAGGGGGGGGGACACCATATATTTT.

J is TRBJ2-1 and V is TRBV4-1; tentative D call: TRBD2 (5 bases). V shed 0 bases and J shed 8 bases, with 14 bases lying between them. Germline V gene sequence: CDR1 MGHRA, CDR2 YSYEKL. The length of the CDR3 is 15 residues. This CDR3 is CASSQEAGERDEQFF. The CDR3 nucleotides are TGCGCCAGCAGCCAAGAGGCGGGCGAGAGGGATGAGCAGTTCTTC.

The chain links TRBV7-2 to TRBJ2-3; the D gene is possibly TRBD2 (6 bases). The CDR3 is made up of 14 amino acids. Germline V gene data show CDR1 as SGHTA and CDR2 as FQGNSA. V shed 3 bases and J shed 6 bases, with 13 bases lying between them. This chain's CDR3 is CASSFASARDTQYF. The CDR3, as DNA: TGTGCCAGCAGCTTCGCTAGCGCCCGTGATACGCAGTATTTT. Full variable domain (remainder filled in from reference TRBV7-2 and TRBJ2-3): GAGVSQSPSNKVTEKGKDVELRCDPISGHTALYWYRQSLGQGLEFLIYFQGNSAPDKSGLPSDRFSAERTGGSVSTLTIQRTQQEDSAVYLCASSFASARDTQYFGPGTRLTVL.

Turning to this clone: The sample has other DNA sequences that encode this CDR3 too. The CDR3: CAIGTSGRSYEQYF. CDR3 DNA: TGTGCCATCGGGACTAGCGGGAGGTCCTACGAGCAGTACTTC. This chain uses TRBV10-3 with TRBJ2-7, with 15 bases identical to TRBD2. The CDR3 loop spans 14 amino acids. Trimming cost V 8 bases and J 1 base; bases outside gene matches: 0. CDR1 and CDR2 from the germline V gene are ENHRY and SYGVKD.

The chain uses TRBV7-9 and TRBJ1-1; D gene ambiguous. V lost 3 bases, J lost 0 bases, and 11 bases lay in between. Germline V gene data show CDR1 as SEHNR and CDR2 as FQNEAQ (reference sequence). The CDR3 has 15 residues. CDR3 in amino acids: CASSLVVGMNTEAFF. CDR3 sequence (DNA): TGTGCCAGCAGCTTGGTTGTTGGGATGAACACTGAAGCTTTCTTT.

A word on this clone: The sample contains more than one DNA sequence encoding this CDR3. J is TRBJ2-5 and V is TRBV5-4, with TRBD2 as a possible D gene (6 bases). This CDR3 comprises 13 residues. Germline CDR1 SGHNT, CDR2 YYREEE (reference sequence). Trimming shortened V by 0 bases and J by 4 bases, and 7 bases separated the two germline ends. Written as DNA, the CDR3 is TGTGCCAGCAGCTTGGCCGGGGGAGAGACCCAGTACTTC. Translating gives CASSLAGGETQYF.

This clone was seen only once. J is TRBJ2-7 and V is TRBV9, with TRBD2 as a possible D gene (6 bases). The germline V gene has CDR1 SGDLS and CDR2 YYNGEE. Deletions cut 4 bases from V and 3 bases from J, with 11 bases between. The CDR3 is 13 amino acids. CDR3 region: CASSSGLLYEQYF. For the CDR3, the DNA is TGTGCCAGCAGCTCGGGACTGCTCTACGAGCAGTACTTC. Full variable domain (rest looked up from reference TRBV9 and TRBJ2-7): DSGVTQTPKHLITATGQRVTLRCSPRSGDLSVYWYQQSLDQGLQFLIQYYNGEERAKGNILERFSAQQFPDLHSELNLSSLELGDSALYFCASSSGLLYEQYFGPGTRLTVT.

Regarding this clone: Other DNA sequences in this sample translate to the same CDR3. For the CDR3, the DNA is TGTGCCAGCAGCTTACAGAACACTGAAGCTTTCTTT. It specifies CASSLQNTEAFF. V and J are TRBV7-8 and TRBJ1-1; no clear D gene. The CDR3 has 12 amino acids. With 2 bases removed from V and 1 base from J, the gap between germline ends came to 2 bases. From germline, CDR1 is SGHVS and CDR2 FQNEAQ.

The chain employs TRBV7-9 and TRBJ1-1, with D uncertain. V was shortened by 5 bases and J by 6 bases, with 10 bases between the two germline ends. CDR3 length: 12 residues. The germline gives CDR1 SEHNR, CDR2 FQNEAQ (reference sequence). The CDR3: CASSKKVPEAFF. CDR3 nucleotide sequence: TGTGCCAGCAGCAAAAAGGTCCCTGAAGCTTTCTTT.

This chain links TRBV9 with TRBJ2-1; D remains unclear. V shed 0 bases and J shed 5 bases, with 6 bases lying between them. CDR1 is SGDLS, CDR2 YYNGEE, per germline. CDR3 size: 13 residues. CDR3 sequence: CASSVGPNNEQFF. CDR3 nucleotides: TGTGCCAGCAGCGTAGGGCCTAACAATGAGCAGTTCTTC.

The rearrangement joins TRBV27 to TRBJ1-5, with a tentative D call TRBD1 (5 bases). The CDR3 sequence is 12 residues long. In germline, CDR1 is MNHEY, CDR2 SMNVEV (reference sequence). V was shortened by 8 bases and J by 5 bases, with 10 bases between the two germline ends. The CDR3 loop is CASWGADQPQHF. The CDR3 nucleotides are TGTGCCAGCTGGGGCGCCGATCAGCCCCAGCATTTT.

V is TRBV28 and J is TRBJ2-7; D is undetermined. Germline assignment: CDR1 MDHEN and CDR2 SYDVKM. Trimming pared 6 bases from V and 4 bases from J, leaving 10 bases between. The CDR3 consists of 12 residues. This chain's CDR3 is CASRIQPYEQYF. For the CDR3, the DNA is TGTGCCAGCAGGATACAGCCGTACGAGCAGTACTTC.

For this clone: This same CDR3 is encoded by further DNA sequences in the sample. The chain employs TRBV18 and TRBJ2-7; D unresolved. Deletions cut 0 bases from V and 0 bases from J, with 6 bases between. The CDR3 contains 14 residues. Germline CDR1 and CDR2: KGHSH and LQKENI. Here the CDR3 DNA reads TGTGCCAGCTCACCACCGTCGAGCTCCTACGAGCAGTACTTC. Encoded protein: CASSPPSSSYEQYF.

The chain carries TRBV27 and TRBJ2-5; 7 bases agree with TRBD1. Germline V CDR1 and CDR2: MNHEY, SMNVEV (reference sequence). The V segment lost 3 bases and the J segment 5 bases; nucleotides outside the gene matches: 9. The CDR3 sequence is 15 residues long. CDR3: CASSLSTGARETQYF. CDR3 coding DNA: TGTGCCAGCAGTTTGAGTACAGGGGCGCGGGAGACCCAGTACTTC.

The chain employs TRBV9 and TRBJ2-1; a possible D gene is TRBD2 (7 bases). With 0 bases removed from V and 5 bases from J, the gap between germline ends came to 12 bases. Germline lookup yields CDR1 SGDLS and CDR2 YYNGEE. The CDR3 consists of 15 residues. This CDR3 is CASSVGGGQDNEQFF. The CDR3 DNA sequence: TGTGCCAGCAGCGTAGGCGGGGGCCAGGACAATGAGCAGTTCTTC.

This chain joins TRBV14 and TRBJ2-3; TRBD1 agrees at 8 bases. The CDR3 has 16 residues. Germline trimming cut 4 bases from V and 3 bases from J; bases unmatched to any gene: 9. CDR1 SGHDN and CDR2 FVKESK come from the germline V gene. For the CDR3, the DNA is TGTGCCAGCAGCCCTTTCCCGGGACAGGCAACAGATACGCAGTATTTT. Its translation is CASSPFPGQATDTQYF. Using reference TRBV14 and TRBJ2-3 for the parts outside the CDR3, the full variable domain is EAGVTQFPSHSVIEKGQTVTLRCDPISGHDNLYWYRRVMGKEIKFLLHFVKESKQDESGMPNNRFLAERTGGTYSTLKVQPAELEDSGVYFCASSPFPGQATDTQYFGPGTRLTVL.

The chain carries TRBV28 and TRBJ2-7; 9 bases align to TRBD2. The J segment lost 2 bases and the V segment lost 1 base, leaving 6 bases of the junction unmatched. CDR3 size: 16 residues. Germline CDR1 reads MDHEN; CDR2 reads SYDVKM. This CDR3 reads CASSLSSGRLPYEQYF. The CDR3 coding sequence is TGTGCCAGCAGTTTATCCAGCGGGAGGCTACCCTACGAGCAGTACTTC.

The chain links TRBV5-4 to TRBJ2-1; 8 bases agree with TRBD1. This CDR3 region has 13 residues. The ends lost 3 bases at V and 7 bases at J; junction bases unmatched: 3. Germline-derived CDR1 and CDR2 are SGHNT and YYREEE (reference sequence). CDR3 sequence reads: CASSWTGRNEQFF. The CDR3 region has the DNA TGTGCCAGCAGCTGGACAGGGAGGAATGAGCAGTTCTTC.

The rearrangement joins TRBV7-9 to TRBJ2-7; TRBD2 is a possible D gene (6 bases). This CDR3 has 13 residues. Between the trimmed V and J ends, which lost 4 bases and 6 bases, there was a span of 13 bases. Germline V gene lookup returns CDR1 SEHNR and CDR2 FQNEAQ (reference sequence). Written as DNA, the CDR3 is TGTGCCAGCAGCTGGGAACCCGGGGGCGAGCAGTACTTC. Its translation: CASSWEPGGEQYF. Looking up the rest from reference TRBV7-9 and TRBJ2-7 gives the full variable domain: DTGVSQNPRHKITKRGQNVTFRCDPISEHNRLYWYRQTLGQGPEFLTYFQNEAQLEKSRLLSDRFSAERPKGSFSTLEIQRTEQGDSAMYLCASSWEPGGEQYFGPGTRLTVT.

This chain uses TRBV6-6 with TRBJ1-2; D gene unclear. V lost 5 bases to trimming and J lost 8 bases, with 9 bases between them. The germline V gene has CDR1 MNHNY and CDR2 SVGAGI (reference sequence). This CDR3 spans 11 amino acids. CDR3 loop: CASSPDTGYTF. As DNA, the CDR3 is TGTGCCAGCAGTCCAGACACGGGCTACACCTTC.

CDR3 coding DNA: TGTGCCAGCAGTCGAGACTCGTCCGGGACTAGCGCCCACAATGAGCAGTTCTTC. It is translated as CASSRDSSGTSAHNEQFF. The V and J genes are TRBV7-9 and TRBJ2-1; TRBD2 aligns across 10 bases. The germline CDR1 and CDR2 sequences are SEHNR and FQNEAQ (reference sequence). The CDR3 runs to 18 residues. The junction had 16 bases not matched to a gene; V was cut back by 6 bases and J by 5 bases.

The V call is TRBV6-6, the J call TRBJ2-1; unclear D gene. The CDR3 has 16 amino acids. Looked up from germline, CDR1 is MNHNY and CDR2 is SVGAGI (reference sequence). Trimming took off 8 bases at V and 9 bases at J, with 26 bases between the two ends. This CDR3 is CASSETPFFIGVEQFF. The CDR3 DNA reads as TGTGCCAGCTCGGAGACTCCTTTCTTTATAGGTGTTGAGCAGTTCTTC.

The chain is built from TRBV20-1 and TRBJ2-5, with no clear D. V lost 8 bases, J lost 2 bases, and 9 bases lay in between. Looked up from germline, CDR1 is DFQATT and CDR2 is SNEGSKA (reference sequence). The CDR3 consists of 11 residues. The CDR3 spells CSYAQQETQYF. As DNA, the CDR3 is TGCAGTTATGCACAGCAAGAGACCCAGTACTTC.

This chain connects TRBV21-1 to TRBJ1-5. TRBV21-1 counts as a pseudogene. The CDR3 consists of 17 residues. CDR3 DNA: TGTGCCAGCCGCCGAGGAGGCGGGGGTAAGAGGAATCAGCCCCAGCATTTT. This codes for CASRRGGGGKRNQPQHF.